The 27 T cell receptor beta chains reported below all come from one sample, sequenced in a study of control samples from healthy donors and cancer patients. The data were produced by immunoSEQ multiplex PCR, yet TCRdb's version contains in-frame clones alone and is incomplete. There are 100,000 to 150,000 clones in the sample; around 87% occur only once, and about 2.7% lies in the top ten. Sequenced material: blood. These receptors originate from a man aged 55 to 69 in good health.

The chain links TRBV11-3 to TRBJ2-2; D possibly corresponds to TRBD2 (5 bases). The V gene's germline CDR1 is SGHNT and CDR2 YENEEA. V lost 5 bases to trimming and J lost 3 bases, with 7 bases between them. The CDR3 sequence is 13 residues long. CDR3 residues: CASSGADTGELFF. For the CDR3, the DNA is TGTGCCAGCAGCGGAGCGGACACCGGGGAGCTGTTTTTT.

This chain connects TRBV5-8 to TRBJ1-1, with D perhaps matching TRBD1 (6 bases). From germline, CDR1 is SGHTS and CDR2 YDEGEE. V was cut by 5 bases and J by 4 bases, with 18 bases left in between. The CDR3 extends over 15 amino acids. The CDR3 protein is CASRYRQASGTEAFF. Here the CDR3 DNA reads TGTGCCAGCAGATACCGACAGGCCTCGGGCACTGAAGCTTTCTTT. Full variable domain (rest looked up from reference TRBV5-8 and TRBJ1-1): EAGVTQSPTHLIKTRGQQATLRCSPISGHTSVYWYQQALGLGLQFLLWYDEGEERNRGNFPPRFSGRQFPNYSSELNVNALELEDSALYLCASRYRQASGTEAFFGQGTRLTVV.

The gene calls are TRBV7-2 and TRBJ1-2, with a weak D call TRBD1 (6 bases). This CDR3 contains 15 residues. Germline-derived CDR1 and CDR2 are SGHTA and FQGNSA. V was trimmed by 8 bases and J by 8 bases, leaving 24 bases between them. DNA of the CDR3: TGTGCCAGCGGACTAAGAACAGGGTCCCCTAAGGGCTACACCTTC. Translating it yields CASGLRTGSPKGYTF.

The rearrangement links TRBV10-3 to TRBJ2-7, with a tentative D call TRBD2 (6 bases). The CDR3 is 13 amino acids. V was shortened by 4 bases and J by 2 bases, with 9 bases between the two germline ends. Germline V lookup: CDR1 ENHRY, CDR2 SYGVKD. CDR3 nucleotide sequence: TGTGCCATCAGTGCGGGGGACCCCTACGAGCAGTACTTC. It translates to CAISAGDPYEQYF.

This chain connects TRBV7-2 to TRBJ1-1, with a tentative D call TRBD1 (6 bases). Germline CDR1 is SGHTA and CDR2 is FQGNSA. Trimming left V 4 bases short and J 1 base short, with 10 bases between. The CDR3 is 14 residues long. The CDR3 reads CASSSQGSNTEAFF. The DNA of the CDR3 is TGTGCCAGCAGCTCACAGGGTTCGAACACTGAAGCTTTCTTT.

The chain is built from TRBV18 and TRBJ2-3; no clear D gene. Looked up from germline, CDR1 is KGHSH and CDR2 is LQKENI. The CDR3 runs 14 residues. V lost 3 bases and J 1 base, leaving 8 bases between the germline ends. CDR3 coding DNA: TGTGCCAGCTCACCGTCGGTGGGCACAGATACGCAGTATTTT. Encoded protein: CASSPSVGTDTQYF.

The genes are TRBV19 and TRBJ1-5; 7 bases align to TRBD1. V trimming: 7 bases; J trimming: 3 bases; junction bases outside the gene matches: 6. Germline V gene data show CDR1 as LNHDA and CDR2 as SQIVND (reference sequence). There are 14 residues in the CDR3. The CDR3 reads CASTLQGINQPQHF. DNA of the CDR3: TGTGCCAGTACCCTACAGGGGATCAATCAGCCCCAGCATTTT.

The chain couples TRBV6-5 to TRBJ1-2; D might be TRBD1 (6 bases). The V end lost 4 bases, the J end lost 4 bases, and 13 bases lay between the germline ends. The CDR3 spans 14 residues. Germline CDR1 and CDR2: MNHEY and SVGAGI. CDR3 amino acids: CASSSLGAGYGYTF. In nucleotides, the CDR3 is TGTGCCAGCAGTTCCTTGGGGGCCGGCTATGGCTACACCTTC.

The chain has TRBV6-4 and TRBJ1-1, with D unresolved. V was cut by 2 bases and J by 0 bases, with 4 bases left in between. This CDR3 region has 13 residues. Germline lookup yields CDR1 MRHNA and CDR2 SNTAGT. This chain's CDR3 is CASSDEVNTEAFF. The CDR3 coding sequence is TGTGCCAGCAGTGACGAGGTGAACACTGAAGCTTTCTTT.

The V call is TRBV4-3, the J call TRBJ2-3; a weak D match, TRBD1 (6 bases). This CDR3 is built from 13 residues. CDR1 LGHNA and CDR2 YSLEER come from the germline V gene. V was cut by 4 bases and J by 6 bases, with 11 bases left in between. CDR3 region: CASSLSRGDTQYF. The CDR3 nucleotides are TGCGCCAGCAGCCTTTCAAGGGGGGATACGCAGTATTTT.

The CDR3 DNA is TGTGCCAGCAGCTTATATCGCACTCAGCCCCAGCATTTT. Protein: CASSLYRTQPQHF. The chain employs TRBV7-2 and TRBJ1-5; D uncertain. The CDR3 is 13 residues long. Germline loops: CDR1 SGHTA, CDR2 FQGNSA. The ends were cut back, 2 bases at V and 6 bases at J, with 8 bases in the middle.

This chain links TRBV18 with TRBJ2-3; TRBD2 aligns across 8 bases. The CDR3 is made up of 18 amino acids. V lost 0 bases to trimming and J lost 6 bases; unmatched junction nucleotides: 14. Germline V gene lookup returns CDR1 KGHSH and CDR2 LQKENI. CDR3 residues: CASSPPVGSGGHSDTQYF. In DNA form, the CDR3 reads TGTGCCAGCTCACCACCTGTTGGATCGGGGGGGCATTCTGATACGCAGTATTTT.

The DNA of the CDR3 is TGTGCCAGTAGTACCAGATTTCCCGCTCCTTGGACAGGGGTCCACGAGCAGTACTTC. As protein: CASSTRFPAPWTGVHEQYF. The chain uses TRBV19 and TRBJ2-7; TRBD1 aligns across 9 bases. There are 19 residues in the CDR3. Germline loops: CDR1 LNHDA, CDR2 SQIVND (reference sequence). V lost 4 bases and J lost 5; bases outside the gene matches: 21. The entire variable domain, with the rest obtained from reference TRBV19 and TRBJ2-7, is as follows: DGGITQSPKYLFRKEGQNVTLSCEQNLNHDAMYWYRQDPGQGLRLIYYSQIVNDFQKGDIAEGYSVSREKKESFPLTVTSAQKNPTAFYLCASSTRFPAPWTGVHEQYFGPGTRLTVT.

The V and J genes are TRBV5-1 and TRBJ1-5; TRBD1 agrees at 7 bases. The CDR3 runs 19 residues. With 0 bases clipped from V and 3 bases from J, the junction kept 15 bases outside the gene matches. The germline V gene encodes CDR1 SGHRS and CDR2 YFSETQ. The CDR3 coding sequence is TGCGCCAGCAGCTTGGGGGGGCGTAAGACAGGGCCCTACAATCAGCCCCAGCATTTT. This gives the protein CASSLGGRKTGPYNQPQHF.

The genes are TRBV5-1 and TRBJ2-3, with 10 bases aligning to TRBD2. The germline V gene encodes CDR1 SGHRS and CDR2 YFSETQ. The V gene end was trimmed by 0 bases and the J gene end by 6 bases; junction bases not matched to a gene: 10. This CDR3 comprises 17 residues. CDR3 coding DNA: TGCGCCAGCAGCTTGGCGCCTAGCGGGGGCCCCGCCGATACGCAGTATTTT. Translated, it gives CASSLAPSGGPADTQYF.

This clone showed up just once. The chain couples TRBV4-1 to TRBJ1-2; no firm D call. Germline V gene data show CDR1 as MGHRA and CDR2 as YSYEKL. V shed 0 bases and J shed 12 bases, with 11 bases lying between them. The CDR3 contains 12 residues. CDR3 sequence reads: CASSQDWGGHTF. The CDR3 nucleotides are TGCGCCAGCAGCCAAGATTGGGGAGGGCACACCTTC.

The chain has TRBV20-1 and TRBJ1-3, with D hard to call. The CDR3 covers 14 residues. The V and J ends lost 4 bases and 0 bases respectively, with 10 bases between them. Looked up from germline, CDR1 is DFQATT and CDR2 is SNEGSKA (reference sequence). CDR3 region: CSATDGSSGNTIYF. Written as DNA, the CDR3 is TGCAGTGCTACTGATGGGTCCTCTGGAAACACCATATATTTT.

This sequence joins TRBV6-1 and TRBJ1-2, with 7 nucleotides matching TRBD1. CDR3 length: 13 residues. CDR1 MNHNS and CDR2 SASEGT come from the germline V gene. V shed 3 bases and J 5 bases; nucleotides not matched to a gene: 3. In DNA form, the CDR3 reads TGTGCCAGCAGTGAGACAGGGTGGTATGGCTACACCTTC. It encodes CASSETGWYGYTF.

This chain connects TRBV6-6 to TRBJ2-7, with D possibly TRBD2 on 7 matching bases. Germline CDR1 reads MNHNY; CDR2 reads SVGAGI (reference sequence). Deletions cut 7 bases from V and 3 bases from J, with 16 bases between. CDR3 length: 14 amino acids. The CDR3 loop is CASMGAGDLYEQYF. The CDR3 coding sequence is TGTGCCAGCATGGGGGCGGGGGACCTCTACGAGCAGTACTTC.

CDR3 residues: CASSPDSGFQFF. The CDR3 DNA reads as TGTGCCAGCTCACCAGATTCCGGGTTTCAGTTCTTC. The V gene is TRBV18, the J gene TRBJ2-1; D remains unclear. This CDR3 is built from 12 residues. Trimming shortened V by 2 bases and J by 13 bases, and 12 bases separated the two germline ends. Germline-derived CDR1 and CDR2 are KGHSH and LQKENI.

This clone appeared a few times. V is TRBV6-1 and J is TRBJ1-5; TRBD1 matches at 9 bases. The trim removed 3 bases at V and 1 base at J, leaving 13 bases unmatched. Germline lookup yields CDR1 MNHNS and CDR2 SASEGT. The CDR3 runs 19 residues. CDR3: CASSEPKTGGSNSNQPQHF. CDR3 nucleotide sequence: TGTGCCAGCAGTGAGCCGAAGACAGGGGGGTCTAACAGCAATCAGCCCCAGCATTTT.

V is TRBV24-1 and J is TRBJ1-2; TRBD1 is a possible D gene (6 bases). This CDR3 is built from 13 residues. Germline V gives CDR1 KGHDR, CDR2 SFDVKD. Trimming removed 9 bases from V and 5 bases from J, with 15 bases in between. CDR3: CATATRGGYGYTF. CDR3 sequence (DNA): TGTGCCACCGCGACCAGGGGAGGTTATGGCTACACCTTC.

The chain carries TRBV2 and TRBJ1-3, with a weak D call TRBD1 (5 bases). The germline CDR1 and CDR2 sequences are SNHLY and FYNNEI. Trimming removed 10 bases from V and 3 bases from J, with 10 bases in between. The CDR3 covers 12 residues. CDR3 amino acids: CATRGSGNTIYF. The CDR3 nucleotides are TGTGCCACGCGGGGGAGTGGAAACACCATATATTTT.

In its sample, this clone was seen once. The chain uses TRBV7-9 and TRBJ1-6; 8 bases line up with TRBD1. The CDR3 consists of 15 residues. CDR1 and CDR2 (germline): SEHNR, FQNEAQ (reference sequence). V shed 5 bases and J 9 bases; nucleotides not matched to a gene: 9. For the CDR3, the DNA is TGTGCCAGCAGCCCATCCGGGACAGGTTCTTCACCCCTCCACTTT. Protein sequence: CASSPSGTGSSPLHF.

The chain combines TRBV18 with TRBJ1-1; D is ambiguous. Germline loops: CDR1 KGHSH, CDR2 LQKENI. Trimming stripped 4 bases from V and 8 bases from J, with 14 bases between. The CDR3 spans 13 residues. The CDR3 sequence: CASSRNKEEEAFF. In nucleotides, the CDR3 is TGTGCCAGCTCACGGAATAAGGAGGAAGAAGCTTTCTTT.

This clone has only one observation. The CDR3 DNA is TGCGCCAGCAAGAGAGTAGGGGCTCAGCCCCAGCATTTT. Encoded protein: CASKRVGAQPQHF. V is TRBV10-2 and J is TRBJ1-5, with a possible D match to TRBD1 (5 bases). Per the germline V gene, CDR1 is WSHSY and CDR2 is SAAADI. CDR3 length: 13 residues. Trimming removed 7 bases at V and 6 bases at J, with 13 bases between.

In nucleotides, the CDR3 is TGTGCCAGTAGTTTACAGGGGGCGGACAACACTGAAGCTTTCTTT. It codes for CASSLQGADNTEAFF. The J gene is TRBJ1-1, the V gene TRBV19; 9 bases are shared with TRBD1. The CDR3 consists of 15 residues. Germline CDR1 and CDR2: LNHDA and SQIVND (reference sequence). Trimming at V came to 5 bases and at J to 2 bases, leaving 6 bases not matched to a gene.